Below, 9 T cell receptor beta chains from the same sample are listed, as sequenced in a study of chemoradiotherapy in HPV16-positive cancers. Profiling relied on immunoSEQ multiplex PCR, and the TCRdb table lists in-frame clones only, not all of them. The sample carries roughly 11,000 clones, around 78% recorded once. The biological material was taken from a patient who underwent chemoradiotherapy. Receptors were obtained from a human donor with HPV-associated anogenital cancer.

The gene calls are TRBV21-1 and TRBJ2-1; the table's D call of TRBD2 was not tested on the DNA. TRBV21-1 is termed a pseudogene. The CDR3 has 17 residues. The CDR3 DNA reads TGTGCCAGCAGCCTCAGGGGACTAGCGGGGGGAACTCATGAGCAGTTCTTC. It yields the protein CASSLRGLAGGTHEQFF.

This rearrangement joins TRBV2 to TRBJ1-1; D gene uncertain. The CDR3 is 14 residues long. V dropped 3 bases and J dropped 1 base, with 9 bases sitting between them. Germline V gives CDR1 SNHLY, CDR2 FYNNEI. CDR3 nucleotides: TGTGCCAGCAGTGACCCCAGCGAGAACACTGAAGCTTTCTTT. Amino acid sequence: CASSDPSENTEAFF.

This clone showed up just once. The CDR3 coding sequence is TGTGCCAGCAGCTTGGTACAGGGGGCCACTGAAGCTTTCTTT. Residues: CASSLVQGATEAFF. This chain connects TRBV5-6 to TRBJ1-1; 9 bases align to TRBD1. V was clipped by 0 bases and J by 4 bases; unmatched bases: 1. Germline assignment: CDR1 SGHDT and CDR2 YYEEEE. The CDR3 runs to 14 residues.

The chain joins TRBV20-1 to TRBJ1-5; D may be TRBD1 (6 bases). V was clipped by 6 bases and J by 11 bases, with 11 bases between them. The CDR3 runs to 10 residues. Germline CDR1 reads DFQATT; CDR2 reads SNEGSKA (reference sequence). The CDR3 sequence: CSARGSAQHF. The CDR3 DNA follows: TGCAGTGCCAGGGGATCAGCCCAGCATTTT.

This clone appeared a single time. The J gene is TRBJ2-3, the V gene TRBV18, with a possible D match to TRBD1 (6 bases). CDR1 and CDR2 from the germline V gene are KGHSH and LQKENI. This CDR3 contains 14 residues. Trimming removed 6 bases at V and 4 bases at J, with 14 bases between. CDR3 DNA sequence: TGTGCCAGCTCCGCACAGGGTTTTGCAGATACGCAGTATTTT. Its protein product is CASSAQGFADTQYF.

This clone has only a few counts. The chain combines TRBV10-3 with TRBJ2-3; D gene ambiguous. The CDR3 extends over 13 amino acids. CDR1 is ENHRY and CDR2 is SYGVKD in the germline V gene. Trimming removed 4 bases from V and 1 base from J, with 6 bases in between. CDR3 coding DNA: TGTGCCATCAGTGCCCCTCGCACAGATACGCAGTATTTT. Translation: CAISAPRTDTQYF.

The chain employs TRBV5-4 and TRBJ2-3; 7 bases map to TRBD2. V was clipped by 0 bases and J by 2 bases; unmatched bases: 6. The CDR3 length is 16 residues. Per germline, CDR1 SGHNT and CDR2 YYREEE (reference sequence). The CDR3 DNA sequence: TGTGCCAGCAGCTTGGTGGGGCGGGGGACCACAGATACGCAGTATTTT. It is translated as CASSLVGRGTTDTQYF.

The V call is TRBV6-1, the J call TRBJ1-1; no clear D gene. The V end was cut by 4 bases, the J end by 1 base, with 7 bases between. Germline assignment: CDR1 MNHNS and CDR2 SASEGT. The CDR3 extends over 13 amino acids. The CDR3 DNA reads TGTGCCAGCAGTGGAAGCCAGAACACTGAAGCTTTCTTT. Its translation is CASSGSQNTEAFF.

The V gene is TRBV10-3, the J gene TRBJ2-1; 12 nucleotides agree with TRBD2. Germline V CDR1 and CDR2: ENHRY, SYGVKD. After removal of 3 bases from V and 8 bases from J, the junction contained 8 bases not matched to a gene. This CDR3 contains 16 residues. DNA of the CDR3: TGTGCCATCAGTGAAGGGAGGACTAGCGGGGTGGATGAGCAGTTCTTC. Translating gives CAISEGRTSGVDEQFF.